The clone carrying this T cell receptor beta chain was seen repeatedly, ten times or more. These data come from a study of quantifying T cell responses using KT2 cells. Study information: cDNA was made from DNase-treated RNA using alpha and beta constant primers. The second PCR was a qPCR stopped at a predetermined fluorescence threshold.

The cDNA 3' end received a ligated oligonucleotide with a UMI. An equimolar mix of RC1.1 and RC1.2 primed the beta chain across TRBC1 and TRBC2. A single record per CDR3 protein comes from TCRdb applying MiXCR to the UMI-ligation and nested PCR reads. The table records tens of thousands of distinct CDR3 sequences, approximately 10% of them present only once. KT2 cells were mixed with fixed PBMC numbers at varying ratios. Germline V gene lookup returns CDR1 DFQATT and CDR2 SNEGSKA (reference sequence). The CDR3 consists of 16 residues. Trimming stripped 0 bases from V and 0 bases from J, with 12 bases between.

The V call is TRBV20-1, the J call TRBJ2-1, with a possible D match to TRBD2 (7 bases). Sequencing used PBMCs spiked with cells of the T cell clone KT2. This clonotype was sampled from a human donor. CDR3 amino acids: CSARDEAGASYNEQFF. CDR3 sequence (DNA): TGCAGTGCTAGAGATGAGGCGGGGGCCTCCTACAATGAGCAGTTCTTC.